This T cell receptor (beta chain) stems from a study of blood T cells in healthy people across ages. The wider study: Template switching caught about one barcoded beta molecule for each two T cells. Study-level findings and limits: The percentage of naive T cells correlated strongly with TCR beta diversity. Unsorted PBMC material precluded a definitive naive versus antigen-experienced comparison.

A second PCR of about 7 to 11 cycles used a sample-barcoded 5' primer and a J-beta primer mix. TCRdb passed the 5' RACE reads through MiXCR, listing each CDR3 protein once. The table has about 830,000 distinct CDR3 sequences, around two thirds seen once. At least 7 million PBMCs were isolated per sample. Regarding this clonotype: As yet, its antigen is unknown.

The CDR3 totals 13 residues. CDR1 and CDR2 (germline): SEHNR, FQNEAQ (reference sequence). V was trimmed by 3 bases and J by 6 bases, leaving 12 bases between them. Sequencing used blood. The chain combines TRBV7-9 with TRBJ2-7; D is unresolved. This clonotype was obtained from a man aged 25-40 years in good health. CDR3 nucleotide sequence: TGTGCCAGCAGCTTTGGTCTGATTAGCGAGCAGTACTTC. This translates into CASSFGLISEQYF.